The clone carrying this TCR beta chain was found a few times. Antigen unknown. Every bit of the isolated RNA underwent reverse transcription, so sequencing read expressed TCRB transcripts. The protocol was immunoSEQ multiplex PCR, while the TCRdb copy is restricted to in-frame clones and leaves out a portion. Of about 330,000 clones listed, approximately 11% were seen once; the top ten hold roughly 0.016%. The germline CDR1 and CDR2 sequences are SGHTA and FQGNSA. Losses at the gene ends were 3 bases for V and 6 bases for J; bases not matched to a gene: 1. The length of the CDR3 is 12 residues. The data stem from a study of beta chain features in type 1 diabetes. Whole-study results and caveats: Moderately but significantly shorter TCRB CDR3s were found in Type 1 diabetes patients in all four CD4+ subsets. Among type 1 diabetes patients, VDJ junctions had fewer insertions and more deletions.

The chain combines TRBV7-2 with TRBJ2-7; 8 nucleotides agree with TRBD1. The sample consisted of naive CD4+ T cells from blood. This sequence originates from a young woman in good health. As DNA, the CDR3 is TGTGCCAGCAGCTTCGGACAGGGCGAGCAGTACTTC. Protein product: CASSFGQGEQYF.